Below, one T cell receptor beta chain is given with its context. Its antigen is still unknown. This sample stems from a study of T cell responses to AZD1222 COVID-19 vaccine. From germline, CDR1 is SGHVS and CDR2 FQNEAQ. CDR3 length: 19 amino acids. J was trimmed by 0 bases and V by 6 bases; bases with no gene match: 12. Using immunoSEQ multiplex PCR, the repertoire was profiled, and TCRdb retains in-frame clones only, with some absent. The table lists about 120,000 clones, approximately 88% of them singletons. Study findings and constraints: With two AZD1222 doses given, Spike-specific TCR breadth and depth both rose. Repertoires in all cases were sampled only once the peak T cell response had passed.

The TCR was taken from an adult in good health. This material consisted of peripheral blood, taken on day 0 of AZD1222 vaccination. The chain carries TRBV7-8 and TRBJ2-1, with 12 bases identical to TRBD2. CDR3 loop: CASRDPSGRVPSSYNEQFF. DNA of the CDR3: TGTGCCAGCAGAGACCCTAGCGGGAGGGTCCCGAGCTCCTACAATGAGCAGTTCTTC.